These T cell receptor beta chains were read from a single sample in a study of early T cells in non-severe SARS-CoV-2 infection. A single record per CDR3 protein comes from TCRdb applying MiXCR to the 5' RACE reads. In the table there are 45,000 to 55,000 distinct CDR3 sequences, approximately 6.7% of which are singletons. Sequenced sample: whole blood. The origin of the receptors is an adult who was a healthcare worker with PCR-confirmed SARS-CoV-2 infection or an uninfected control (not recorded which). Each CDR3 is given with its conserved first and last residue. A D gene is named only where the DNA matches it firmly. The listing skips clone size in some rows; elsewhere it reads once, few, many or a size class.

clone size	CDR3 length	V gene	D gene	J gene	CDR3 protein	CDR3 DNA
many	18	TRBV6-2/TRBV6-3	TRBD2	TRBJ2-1	CASSYSRDYAFSYNEQFF	TGTGCCAGCAGTTACTCACGGGACTACGCCTTCTCCTACAATGAGCAGTTCTTC
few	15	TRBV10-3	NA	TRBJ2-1	CAISESMERGYEQFF	TGTGCCATCAGTGAGTCGATGGAACGGGGGTATGAGCAGTTCTTC
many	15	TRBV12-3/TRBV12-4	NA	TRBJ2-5	CASSLGGLVQETQYF	TGTGCCAGCAGTTTGGGGGGATTAGTCCAAGAGACCCAGTACTTC
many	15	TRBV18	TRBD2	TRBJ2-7	CASSPGLAGLYEQYF	TGTGCCAGCTCACCAGGACTAGCGGGCCTGTACGAGCAGTACTTC
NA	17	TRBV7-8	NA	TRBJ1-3	CASSPRGEKSSGNTIYF	TGTGCCAGCAGCCCCCGAGGGGAAAAAAGCTCTGGAAACACCATATATTTT
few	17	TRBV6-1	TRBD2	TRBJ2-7	CASSVLAGAPSSYEQYF	TGTGCCAGCAGTGTTCTAGCGGGGGCCCCTAGCTCCTACGAGCAGTACTTC
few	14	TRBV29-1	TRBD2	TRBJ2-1	CSVLEGLAGNEQFF	TGCAGCGTCCTCGAAGGACTAGCGGGCAATGAGCAGTTCTTC
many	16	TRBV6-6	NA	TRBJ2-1	CASSPRSGGTYNEQFF	TGTGCCAGCAGCCCTCGGTCCGGGGGAACCTACAATGAGCAGTTCTTC
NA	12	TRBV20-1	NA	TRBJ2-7	CSANQGRNEQYF	TGCAGTGCTAATCAGGGTAGGAACGAGCAGTACTTC
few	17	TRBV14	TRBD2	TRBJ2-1	CASSRNAGGPFSDEQFF	TGTGCCAGCAGCCGGAACGCGGGGGGGCCTTTCAGCGATGAGCAGTTCTTC
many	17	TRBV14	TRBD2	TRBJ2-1	CASSPYRLAGGLNEQFF	TGTGCCAGCAGCCCATACCGACTAGCGGGGGGACTCAATGAGCAGTTCTTC
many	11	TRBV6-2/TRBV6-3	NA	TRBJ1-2	CASRQGIDYTF	TGTGCCAGCAGACAGGGAATTGACTACACCTTC
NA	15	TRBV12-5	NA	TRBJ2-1	CASGLGRISGNEQFF	TGTGCTAGTGGTTTAGGCCGGATTTCGGGCAATGAGCAGTTCTTC
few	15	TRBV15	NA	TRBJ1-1	CATSRDGQGSTGAFF	TGTGCCACCAGCAGAGATGGGCAGGGATCAACCGGGGCTTTCTTT
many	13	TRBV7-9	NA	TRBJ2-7	CASSLPGSYEQYF	TGTGCCAGCAGCTTACCAGGGAGCTACGAGCAGTACTTC
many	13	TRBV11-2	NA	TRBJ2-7	CASSLAGTLEQYF	TGTGCCAGCAGCTTAGCGGGGACCCTCGAGCAGTACTTC
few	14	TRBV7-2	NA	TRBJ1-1	CASSFGTGHTEAFF	TGTGCCAGCAGCTTTGGAACAGGCCACACTGAAGCTTTCTTT
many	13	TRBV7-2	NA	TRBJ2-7	CASKVFPSYEQYF	TGTGCCTCGAAGGTCTTTCCGTCCTACGAGCAGTACTTC
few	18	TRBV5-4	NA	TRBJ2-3	CASSPAPTGTYSTDTQYF	TGTGCCAGCAGCCCGGCCCCTACAGGGACATATAGCACAGATACGCAGTATTTT
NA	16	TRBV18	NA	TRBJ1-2	CASSPTTGGTNYGYTF	TGTGCCAGCTCACCTACGACGGGGGGCACTAACTATGGCTACACCTTC
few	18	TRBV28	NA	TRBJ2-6	CASSPGQKELSGANVLTF	TGTGCCAGCAGTCCAGGACAGAAGGAACTCTCTGGGGCCAACGTCCTGACTTTC
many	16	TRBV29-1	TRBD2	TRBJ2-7	CSVGGPSGGVSYEQYF	TGCAGCGTTGGGGGTCCTAGCGGGGGTGTCTCCTACGAGCAGTACTTC
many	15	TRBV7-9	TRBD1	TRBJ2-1	CASSSDRDVYNEQFF	TGTGCCAGCAGCTCGGACAGGGACGTCTACAATGAGCAGTTCTTC
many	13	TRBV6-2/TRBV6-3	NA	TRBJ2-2	CASRGGVTGELFF	TGTGCCAGCAGAGGGGGGGTCACCGGGGAGCTGTTTTTT
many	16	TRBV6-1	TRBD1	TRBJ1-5	CASSEGSGQGAPPQHF	TGTGCCAGCAGTGAAGGGTCGGGACAGGGGGCACCGCCCCAGCATTTT
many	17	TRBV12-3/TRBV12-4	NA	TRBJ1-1	CASRPDGGGGPDTEAFF	TGTGCCAGCAGGCCCGACGGGGGCGGGGGTCCGGACACTGAAGCTTTCTTT
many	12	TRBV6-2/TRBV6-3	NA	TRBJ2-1	CASSQSPWEQFF	TGTGCCAGCAGCCAGTCCCCATGGGAGCAGTTCTTC
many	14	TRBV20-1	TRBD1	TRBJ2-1	CSAHRRDRGNEQFF	TGCAGTGCCCACCGCCGGGACAGGGGTAATGAGCAGTTCTTC
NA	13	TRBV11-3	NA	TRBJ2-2	CASSTLEGGELFF	TGTGCCAGCAGTACCCTGGAGGGCGGGGAGCTGTTTTTT
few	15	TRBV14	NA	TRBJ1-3	CASSPYRNSGNTIYF	TGTGCCAGCAGCCCATACAGGAACTCTGGAAACACCATATATTTT
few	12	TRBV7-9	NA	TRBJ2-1	CASSFGPNEQFF	TGTGCCAGCAGCTTTGGCCCCAATGAGCAGTTCTTC
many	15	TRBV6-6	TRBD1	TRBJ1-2	CASSYDRGWDYGYTF	TGTGCCAGCAGTTACGACAGGGGTTGGGACTATGGCTACACCTTC
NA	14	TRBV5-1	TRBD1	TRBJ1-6	CASSLARGHSPLHF	TGCGCCAGCAGCTTGGCCAGGGGGCATTCACCCCTCCACTTT
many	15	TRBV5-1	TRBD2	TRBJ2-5	CASSYPSGGKETQYF	TGCGCCAGCAGCTACCCTAGCGGGGGGAAAGAGACCCAGTACTTC
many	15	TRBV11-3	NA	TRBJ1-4	CASSPGRTSAEKLFF	TGTGCCAGCAGCCCGGGACGGACCTCTGCCGAAAAACTGTTTTTT
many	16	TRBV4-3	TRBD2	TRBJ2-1	CASSQDKGRGGNEQFF	TGCGCCAGCAGCCAAGATAAGGGGCGGGGGGGCAATGAGCAGTTCTTC